This entry concerns a single T cell receptor beta chain. The antigen remains undetermined. The sample comes from a study of graft-versus-host responses after intestinal transplantation. Study as a whole: Transplants were multivisceral, liver-intestinal, or isolated intestinal.

Overall study findings and caveats: GvH clones surfaced in recipient marrow, some emerging earlier in ileum or blood.

This CDR3 has 12 amino acids. From germline, CDR1 is LNHDA and CDR2 SQIVND (reference sequence). V gave up 8 bases and J gave up 4 bases, with 9 bases separating them. The data were produced by immunoSEQ multiplex PCR, yet TCRdb's version contains in-frame clones alone and is incomplete. The sample carries 90,000 to 120,000 clones, 80% to 90% recorded once. Sequences were derived from unstimulated CD4+ T cells sorted from spleen or lymph node cells, sampled before transplant. The source of this sequence is a human donor who was the organ donor for an intestinal transplant. This chain joins TRBV19 and TRBJ2-1; either TRBD1 or TRBD2 may fit D (5 bases each). Written as DNA, the CDR3 is TGTGCCAGTTCTGAGGGGTACAATGAGCAGTTCTTC. This codes for CASSEGYNEQFF. Drawing the rest from reference TRBV19 and TRBJ2-1, the complete variable domain is DGGITQSPKYLFRKEGQNVTLSCEQNLNHDAMYWYRQDPGQGLRLIYYSQIVNDFQKGDIAEGYSVSREKKESFPLTVTSAQKNPTAFYLCASSEGYNEQFFGPGTRLTVL.